This is a list of T cell receptor beta chains from one sample in a study of blood T cell repertoires in COVID-19. Libraries were prepared by immunoSEQ multiplex PCR; TCRdb keeps only in-frame clonotypes and omits some of them. Here the sample spans under 200,000 clones, about 82% being singletons. The material sequenced was peripheral blood. All receptors derive from a man aged 65 to 85 with active or convalescent COVID-19. The CDR3 runs from the conserved cysteine through the conserved F or W. A row's size may be missing; if present it is once, few, many or a size class.

>TRBV6-1|-
CASSDYFMTGAQPQHF
>TRBV7-2|-
CASSSRTGGSGELFF
>TRBV7-2|-
CASSPRGWTNEKLFF
>TRBV5-1|-
CASSLSGTLNTGELFF
>TRBV5-1|-
CASTSLDRNNEQFF
>TRBV24-1|-
CATSDPDRGKDSNQPQHF
>TRBV18|-
CASSPIGTGDSYEQYF
>TRBV7-9|-
CASSTQGLGGNEQFF
>TRBV19|-
CASIGGRRNSPLHF
>TRBV28|-
CASSSLAGAGTGTQYF
>TRBV13|-
CASSLLRGRTDTQYF
>TRBV3-1/TRBV3-2|few
CASSGRGRETEAFF
>TRBV4-1|-
CASSQDFQVNYGYTF
>TRBV5-1|-
CASSGGLAGGPGYNEQFF
>TRBV3-1/TRBV3-2|-
CASSSMLGGGNTEAFF
>TRBV3-1/TRBV3-2|-
CASSLHGQGPYEQYF
>TRBV7-2|-
CASSLEGVRIDTQYF
>TRBV5-1|-
CASSLQGNNEKLFF
>TRBV6-6|-
CASSPGGSGRYEQYF
>TRBV4-1|-
CASSQDISERKQFF
>TRBV4-2|-
CASSQDEGGSGANVLTF
>TRBV29-1|once
CSAGGQGGDGYTF
>TRBV5-1|few
CASKTSGSNRLDTQYF
>TRBV11-2|-
CASSPDRGRGGYTF
>TRBV29-1|-
CSGGQANYGYTF
>TRBV20-1|-
CSASQADRFPNQPQHF
>TRBV5-1|-
CASSPSGGRFSYEQYF
>TRBV3-1/TRBV3-2|few
CASSQGKGGTEAFF
>TRBV12-3/TRBV12-4|many
CASSFGNSYEQYF
>TRBV5-8|-
CASALGGATNEKLFF
>TRBV7-3|-
CASSEGHNTDTQYF
>TRBV5-6|once
CASSLVFRVSDSYTF
>TRBV30|-
CAWSVGGRRAEAFF
>TRBV30|-
CAWSVGGAPSYEQYF
>TRBV18|-
CASSPRENTEAFF
>TRBV5-1|-
CASSLGGQGAGELFF
>TRBV5-1|-
CASSVGTDNQPQHF
>TRBV7-8|-
CASSPRTRATGELFF
>TRBV5-1|-
CASSFTAGSTEAFF
>TRBV27|-
CASSHGLAGGPANTGELFF